The 26 T cell receptor beta chains listed next were all sequenced from one sample in a study of blood T cell repertoires in COVID-19. This table comes from immunoSEQ multiplex PCR, and its TCRdb copy is limited to in-frame clones, with some not included. The sample holds 200,000 or so clones, around four fifths seen once. Sequenced sample: peripheral blood. All receptors derive from a woman aged 40-49 years with acute or convalescent COVID-19.

A few counts support this clone. The chain recombines TRBV2 with TRBJ2-2, with TRBD2 matching 11 bases. The CDR3 has 15 amino acids. Germline V lookup: CDR1 SNHLY, CDR2 FYNNEI. Trimming took 4 bases from V and 7 from J; bases not matched to a gene: 5. CDR3 sequence reads: CASSVLAGEDGELFF. The CDR3 DNA follows: TGTGCCAGCAGTGTACTAGCGGGAGAAGACGGGGAGCTGTTTTTT.

The rearrangement joins TRBV10-1 to TRBJ2-3; 8 nucleotides agree with TRBD1. The V and J ends lost 4 bases and 1 base, in that order; junction bases with no gene match: 1. Germline V gene lookup returns CDR1 WNHNN and CDR2 SYGVQD (reference sequence). The CDR3 sequence is 14 residues long. The CDR3 protein is CASSGQGRTDTQYF. CDR3 nucleotides: TGCGCCAGCAGTGGACAGGGGCGCACAGATACGCAGTATTTT.

The gene calls are TRBV28 and TRBJ1-4; TRBD1 might be the D (5 bases). The V gene's germline CDR1 is MDHEN and CDR2 SYDVKM. V lost 6 bases and J 6 bases, leaving 17 bases between the germline ends. There are 15 residues in the CDR3. In DNA form, the CDR3 reads TGTGCCAGCAGCGCCCCGGGGGGGGAGGATGAAAAACTGTTTTTT. Protein sequence: CASSAPGGEDEKLFF.

The chain has TRBV19 and TRBJ1-2; TRBD1 aligns across 9 bases. The V segment lost 5 bases and the J segment 5 bases; nucleotides outside the gene matches: 3. The CDR3 sequence is 13 residues long. The germline CDR1 and CDR2 sequences are LNHDA and SQIVND (reference sequence). CDR3 sequence (DNA): TGTGCCAGTAGTCGAGGGACAGGGTATGGCTACACCTTC. It specifies CASSRGTGYGYTF.

The chain carries TRBV7-2 and TRBJ2-1, with 7 bases identical to TRBD1. Germline CDR1 and CDR2: SGHTA and FQGNSA. V shed 2 bases and J 5 bases; nucleotides not matched to a gene: 3. The CDR3 is made up of 14 amino acids. The CDR3 DNA follows: TGTGCCAGCAGCTTACGACAGGGCAACAATGAGCAGTTCTTC. Its translation: CASSLRQGNNEQFF.

The rearrangement uses TRBV20-1 and TRBJ1-4, with D uncertain. Germline assignment: CDR1 DFQATT and CDR2 SNEGSKA (reference sequence). V lost 1 base, J lost 12 bases, and 9 bases lay in between. The CDR3 length is 11 residues. The CDR3 sequence: CSARGEMQLFF. DNA for the CDR3: TGCAGTGCTAGAGGAGAAATGCAACTGTTTTTT.

The chain carries TRBV7-8 and TRBJ2-1; TRBD2 might be the D (6 bases). The CDR3 sequence is 17 residues long. V lost 1 base, J lost 2 bases, and 15 bases lay in between. Germline loops: CDR1 SGHVS, CDR2 FQNEAQ. The DNA for the CDR3 is TGTGCCAGCAGCTTAGAGGGCCTAGCGAGGACCTACAATGAGCAGTTCTTC. Translated: CASSLEGLARTYNEQFF.

This chain joins TRBV3-1 (or the pseudogene TRBV3-2) and TRBJ1-1; tentative D call: TRBD1 (6 bases). The CDR3 runs 15 residues. V gave up 4 bases and J gave up 7 bases, with 19 bases separating them. Germline CDR1 is LGHDT and CDR2 is YNNKEL (reference sequence). CDR3 amino acids: CASSPGRGRTVEAFF. The CDR3 nucleotides read TGTGCCAGCAGCCCGGGGAGGGGGAGGACGGTTGAAGCTTTCTTT.

The chain carries TRBV19 and TRBJ1-3, with D tentatively TRBD1 (5 bases). Germline CDR1 reads LNHDA; CDR2 reads SQIVND (reference sequence). There are 14 residues in the CDR3. Deletions cut 8 bases from V and 2 bases from J, with 13 bases between. In DNA, the CDR3 is TGTGCCAGTGCCGAAACGGGGGCTGGAAACACCATATATTTT. Encoded protein: CASAETGAGNTIYF.

The V call is TRBV6-5, the J call TRBJ2-1; possibly TRBD2 for D (7 bases). Trimming cost V 8 bases and J 8 bases, with 22 bases left between them. Germline loops: CDR1 MNHEY, CDR2 SVGAGI. The CDR3 extends over 15 amino acids. Here the CDR3 reads CASSKRGGGVDEQFF. The CDR3 bases are TGTGCCAGCTCCAAACGGGGAGGGGGAGTAGATGAGCAGTTCTTC.

This CDR3 reads CASSPRSSGATYEQYF. For the CDR3, the DNA is TGTGCCAGCAGCCCTCGATCTAGCGGAGCCACCTACGAGCAGTACTTC. The chain uses TRBV4-2 and TRBJ2-7, with 7 nucleotides matching TRBD2. The V and J ends lost 4 bases and 2 bases, in that order; junction bases with no gene match: 11. CDR3 size: 16 residues. From germline, CDR1 is LGHNA and CDR2 YNFKEQ.

The chain is built from TRBV7-9 and TRBJ2-7, with D tentatively TRBD2 (6 bases). The ends were cut back, 2 bases at V and 3 bases at J, with 8 bases in the middle. Germline V lookup: CDR1 SEHNR, CDR2 FQNEAQ (reference sequence). The CDR3 consists of 13 residues. This CDR3 reads CASSLTSFYEQYF. The CDR3 region has the DNA TGTGCCAGCAGCTTAACTAGCTTCTACGAGCAGTACTTC. Looking up the rest from reference TRBV7-9 and TRBJ2-7 gives the full variable domain: DTGVSQNPRHKITKRGQNVTFRCDPISEHNRLYWYRQTLGQGPEFLTYFQNEAQLEKSRLLSDRFSAERPKGSFSTLEIQRTEQGDSAMYLCASSLTSFYEQYFGPGTRLTVT.

Only one count was recorded for this clone. The chain has TRBV11-2 and TRBJ2-2; 12 nucleotides align to TRBD2. Germline V gives CDR1 SGHAT, CDR2 FQNNGV. The CDR3 sequence is 17 residues long. The J segment lost 9 bases and the V segment lost 5 bases, leaving 13 bases of the junction unmatched. CDR3 coding DNA: TGTGCCAGCAGCCCTACCCGGGGAACTAGCGGGAGGAGGGAGCTGTTTTTT. Translated: CASSPTRGTSGRRELFF.

This clone was observed once. The chain uses TRBV6-2 or TRBV6-3 and TRBJ2-1; 7 bases are shared with TRBD2. This CDR3 region has 15 residues. From germline, CDR1 is MNHEY and CDR2 SVGEGT. V lost 5 bases and J lost 6; bases outside the gene matches: 10. The CDR3 sequence: CASSERDYRGNEQFF. For the CDR3, the DNA is TGTGCCAGCAGTGAGAGGGACTACCGGGGCAATGAGCAGTTCTTC.

This clone occurred once. The chain has TRBV2 and TRBJ2-5; 8 nucleotides agree with TRBD1. The J segment lost 3 bases and the V segment lost 5 bases, leaving 8 bases of the junction unmatched. The CDR3 is 15 amino acids. Germline V gene data show CDR1 as SNHLY and CDR2 as FYNNEI. CDR3 sequence reads: CASSLQGAVEETQYF. In DNA form, the CDR3 reads TGTGCCAGCAGTTTGCAGGGGGCGGTGGAAGAGACCCAGTACTTC.

The chain is built from TRBV29-1 and TRBJ1-1; 7 nucleotides line up with TRBD1. The CDR3 has 12 residues. CDR1 SQVTM and CDR2 ANQGSEA come from the germline V gene. V shed 7 bases, J shed 3 bases, and the junction held 5 bases outside the gene matches. Here the CDR3 reads CSAWDRHTEAFF. The DNA of the CDR3 is TGCAGCGCTTGGGACAGACACACTGAAGCTTTCTTT.

The rearrangement uses TRBV29-1 and TRBJ2-7; 7 positions agree with TRBD1. The CDR3 covers 14 residues. V trimming: 7 bases; J trimming: 6 bases; junction bases outside the gene matches: 15. Germline values: CDR1 SQVTM, CDR2 ANQGSEA. The chain's CDR3 is CSGGQLNRGREQYF. DNA for the CDR3: TGCAGCGGGGGCCAGTTGAACAGGGGTCGCGAGCAGTACTTC.

V and J are TRBV5-4 and TRBJ2-5; TRBD2 agrees at 11 bases. Germline-derived CDR1 and CDR2 are SGHNT and YYREEE (reference sequence). This CDR3 region has 15 residues. With 3 bases clipped from V and 4 bases from J, the junction kept 5 bases outside the gene matches. The CDR3 protein is CASSYLTSGTETQYF. The CDR3 DNA follows: TGTGCCAGCAGCTACCTGACTAGCGGGACAGAGACCCAGTACTTC.

The chain has TRBV27 and TRBJ2-5; D is perhaps TRBD2 (6 bases). V was pared by 6 bases and J by 2 bases, with 10 bases between. The CDR3 sequence is 13 residues long. CDR1 MNHEY and CDR2 SMNVEV come from the germline V gene (reference sequence). The DNA for the CDR3 is TGTGCCAGCAGCGGGAGTTGGCAAGAGACCCAGTACTTC. It specifies CASSGSWQETQYF.

In this sample, this clone turned up a few times. V usage is TRBV18 and J usage is TRBJ1-5; TRBD1 might be the D (6 bases). The CDR3 spans 16 residues. Trimming shortened V by 6 bases and J by 7 bases, and 22 bases separated the two germline ends. Looked up from germline, CDR1 is KGHSH and CDR2 is LQKENI. CDR3 in DNA: TGTGCCAGCTCCCTCGGGGGGGGGCGCCCCGGGCAGCCCCAGCATTTT. This translates into CASSLGGGRPGQPQHF.

This chain connects TRBV7-2 to TRBJ1-2; 7 nucleotides agree with TRBD1. V gave up 4 bases and J gave up 5 bases; unmatched junction bases: 10. This CDR3 region has 15 residues. Germline assignment: CDR1 SGHTA and CDR2 FQGNSA. The CDR3 DNA reads as TGTGCCAGCAGCTCGACGACAGGGACCAATTATGGCTACACCTTC. It encodes CASSSTTGTNYGYTF.

This clone showed up just a few times. The chain employs TRBV6-1 and TRBJ1-4; tentatively, D is TRBD1 (5 bases). The V and J ends lost 3 bases and 7 bases respectively, with 15 bases between them. This CDR3 has 15 amino acids. Germline V CDR1 and CDR2: MNHNS, SASEGT. DNA of the CDR3: TGTGCCAGCAGTGAGGACGGCAGGGTCATTGAAAAACTGTTTTTT. Its translation is CASSEDGRVIEKLFF.

V gene TRBV6-5 combines with J gene TRBJ1-3, with D possibly being TRBD1 (5 bases). Trimming stripped 8 bases from V and 2 bases from J, with 16 bases between. CDR1 is MNHEY, CDR2 SVGAGI, per germline. The CDR3 is 15 residues long. The CDR3 nucleotides read TGTGCCAGCTCGGAAACAGGAGAACCTGGAAACACCATATATTTT. Translation: CASSETGEPGNTIYF.

The chain is built from TRBV28 and TRBJ1-1, with 8 bases aligning to TRBD1. The CDR3 length is 16 residues. Germline V gene lookup returns CDR1 MDHEN and CDR2 SYDVKM. The J segment lost 4 bases and the V segment lost 6 bases, leaving 13 bases of the junction unmatched. Written as DNA, the CDR3 is TGTGCCAGCAGCCCTTCCAGCCCCACAGGGGGCACTGAAGCTTTCTTT. This sequence encodes CASSPSSPTGGTEAFF.

V gene TRBV9 combines with J gene TRBJ2-3; weak D call: TRBD1 (7 bases). Trimming took 3 bases from V and 6 from J, leaving 14 bases between them. The germline V gene encodes CDR1 SGDLS and CDR2 YYNGEE. The CDR3 loop spans 14 amino acids. CDR3 residues: CASSGRDSSDTQYF. The CDR3 DNA reads as TGTGCCAGCAGCGGGAGGGACAGTTCGGATACGCAGTATTTT.

This chain uses TRBV28 with TRBJ2-5; possibly TRBD1 for D (6 bases). The CDR3 runs 13 residues. Germline V gene data show CDR1 as MDHEN and CDR2 as SYDVKM. The ends were cut back, 4 bases at V and 5 bases at J, with 11 bases in the middle. The DNA of the CDR3 is TGTGCCAGCAGTTCTGGCCAGGGGGAGACCCAGTACTTC. It yields the protein CASSSGQGETQYF.